What follows are 7 T cell receptor beta chains derived from one specimen sequenced in a study of glioma-infiltrating T cells after dendritic cell vaccination. Sample time point: after dendritic cell vaccination, including at tumor progression/relapse. Using immunoSEQ multiplex PCR, the repertoire was profiled, and TCRdb retains in-frame clones only, with some absent. The sample comprises 99,000 or so clones, roughly 80% of which are singletons, and 5.4% rests with the top ten. The sample consisted of blood, taken after dendritic cell vaccination. The receptors were sampled from a human donor with glioblastoma.

This clone has just a few counts. This chain connects TRBV19 to TRBJ1-2; 8 bases match TRBD1. Germline V CDR1 and CDR2: LNHDA, SQIVND (reference sequence). J was trimmed by 8 bases and V by 5 bases; bases with no gene match: 7. The CDR3 is made up of 13 amino acids. The CDR3: CASSSDRVSGYTF. The CDR3 region has the DNA TGTGCCAGTAGTTCGGACAGGGTGAGCGGCTACACCTTC.

The chain is built from TRBV5-1 and TRBJ2-6, with unresolved D. Trimming left V 0 bases short and J 0 bases short, with 10 bases between. CDR1 SGHRS and CDR2 YFSETQ come from the germline V gene. This CDR3 comprises 17 residues. CDR3: CASSLGQFGSGANVLTF. The CDR3 nucleotides are TGCGCCAGCAGCTTGGGGCAGTTTGGCTCTGGGGCCAACGTCCTGACTTTC.

The gene calls are TRBV6-1 and TRBJ1-1, with a tentative D call TRBD1 (5 bases). The CDR3 has 12 residues. V was shortened by 6 bases and J by 1 base, with 6 bases between the two germline ends. The germline V gene encodes CDR1 MNHNS and CDR2 SASEGT. Written as DNA, the CDR3 is TGTGCCAGCAGAGGGGCGAACACTGAAGCTTTCTTT. Amino acids: CASRGANTEAFF.

V and J are TRBV5-1 and TRBJ2-6; 9 nucleotides align to TRBD1. The CDR3 covers 17 residues. J gave up 0 bases and V 5 bases, and 6 bases lay outside the gene matches. CDR1 and CDR2 from the germline V gene are SGHRS and YFSETQ. CDR3 loop: CASSWDRAYSGANVLTF. In DNA, the CDR3 is TGCGCCAGCAGTTGGGACAGGGCCTACTCTGGGGCCAACGTCCTGACTTTC.

The chain uses TRBV18 and TRBJ2-2, with unresolved D. CDR1 is KGHSH, CDR2 LQKENI, per germline. The CDR3 is made up of 13 amino acids. The ends were cut back, 6 bases at V and 1 base at J, with 6 bases in the middle. The CDR3 loop reads CASSYGNTGELFF. The DNA of the CDR3 is TGTGCCAGCTCCTACGGGAACACCGGGGAGCTGTTTTTT.

This clone was counted once. The chain uses TRBV28 and TRBJ2-1, with 7 bases fitting TRBD1. From germline, CDR1 is MDHEN and CDR2 SYDVKM. The CDR3 covers 13 residues. Trimming removed 6 bases from V and 7 bases from J; junction bases left unmatched: 6. The CDR3 DNA follows: TGTGCCAGCAGCTTTCTACAGGGGAATGAGCAGTTCTTC. Protein product: CASSFLQGNEQFF.

V is TRBV30 and J is TRBJ1-3; D uncertain. V gave up 7 bases and J gave up 4 bases, with 17 bases separating them. The germline V gene encodes CDR1 GTSNPN and CDR2 SVGIG (reference sequence). This CDR3 has 14 amino acids. CDR3 protein: CAFDRARLGNTIYF. The CDR3 DNA sequence: TGTGCCTTTGACCGTGCCCGACTGGGAAACACCATATATTTT.